These T cell receptor beta chains were read from a single sample in a study of T-cell reconstitution after alpha-beta-depleted transplantation in children. TCRdb independently ran MiXCR on the PCR reads; one entry per CDR3 protein. Of approximately 120,000 distinct CDR3 sequences listed, 9.5% to 10% were seen once; the top ten hold more than 20%. Sequencing used PBMCs, mostly from graft donor cells, obtained 180 days after TCRalphabeta/CD19-depleted stem cell transplant. All receptors derive from a girl less than two years old who had a stem cell transplant for combined immunodeficiency, so the T cells may come from the graft donor. CDR3s leave out the opening cysteine and the closing phenylalanine or tryptophan.

>TRBV24-1|TRBJ2-3
ATSDFGLAGSADTQY
>TRBV20-1|TRBJ1-6
SAPRTDPNSPLH
>TRBV7-2|TRBJ1-2
ASSASPRVYGYT
>TRBV29-1|TRBJ2-2
SVKTRTGGLNTGELF
>TRBV5-1|TRBJ2-6
ASSFGGVSSGANVLT
>TRBV28|TRBJ2-7
ASRASGTGASYEQY
>TRBV5-5|TRBJ2-2
ASSFPAKNTGELF
>TRBV28|TRBJ1-6
ASQNYNSPLH
>TRBV27|TRBJ1-1
ASTTEAF
>TRBV20-1|TRBJ2-7
SAGFLRETYGEQY
>TRBV29-1|TRBJ2-3
SVDRGSADTQY
>TRBV7-9|TRBJ2-5
ASSSRTPQETQY
>TRBV18|TRBJ1-5
ASSPRGKGYSNQPQH
>TRBV18|TRBJ2-7
ASSGPGGDEQY
>TRBV5-1|TRBJ2-7
ASSLVTSGSMDEQY
>TRBV5-1|TRBJ2-7
ASSRGTTASYEQY
>TRBV20-1|TRBJ2-5
SARGVPIQETQY
>TRBV20-1|TRBJ2-6
SAATSGASGANVLT